A single sample is the source of the 11 T cell receptor beta chains below, sequenced in a study of control samples from healthy donors and cancer patients. Generated by immunoSEQ multiplex PCR, the TCRdb table keeps only in-frame clones and is missing some. The sample holds 90,000 to 140,000 clones, roughly four fifths seen once. The sequencing sample was made of blood. The receptor source for this set is a woman aged 50 to 60 in good health.

The rearrangement links TRBV7-9 to TRBJ1-2; tentatively, D is TRBD1 (5 bases). The CDR3 runs to 12 residues. The germline gives CDR1 SEHNR, CDR2 FQNEAQ (reference sequence). Trimming took off 3 bases at V and 4 bases at J, with 6 bases between the two ends. CDR3 nucleotides: TGTGCCAGCAGCTTTGACAGCTATGGCTACACCTTC. Protein sequence: CASSFDSYGYTF.

The chain employs TRBV19 and TRBJ2-2, with TRBD1 matching 10 bases. Trimming took 5 bases from V and 7 from J; bases not matched to a gene: 7. There are 15 residues in the CDR3. Germline values: CDR1 LNHDA, CDR2 SQIVND (reference sequence). The CDR3 sequence is CASSLWGQGRGELFF. CDR3 in DNA: TGTGCCAGTAGTCTTTGGGGACAGGGGCGCGGGGAGCTGTTTTTT.

CDR3 sequence: CASSWEPGQGRHEQYF. CDR3 bases: TGTGCCAGCAGTTGGGAGCCGGGACAGGGGCGACACGAGCAGTACTTC. The chain employs TRBV28 and TRBJ2-7; 10 bases are shared with TRBD1. CDR1 and CDR2 (germline): MDHEN, SYDVKM. The CDR3 has 16 amino acids. V lost 4 bases to trimming and J lost 5 bases; unmatched junction nucleotides: 11.

The CDR3 loop is CASSLWGHEKLFF. The DNA of the CDR3 is TGTGCCAGCAGCTTGTGGGGGCATGAAAAACTGTTTTTT. The gene calls are TRBV5-4 and TRBJ1-4; TRBD1 is a possible D gene (6 bases). Germline V gene lookup returns CDR1 SGHNT and CDR2 YYREEE (reference sequence). V gave up 1 base and J gave up 6 bases, with 7 bases separating them. This CDR3 region has 13 residues.

This chain links TRBV5-6 with TRBJ1-2; 7 positions match TRBD1. Trimming cost V 4 bases and J 5 bases; bases outside gene matches: 8. The CDR3 spans 14 residues. Germline CDR1 is SGHDT and CDR2 is YYEEEE. The chain's CDR3 is CASSGDREGYGYTF. The DNA of the CDR3 is TGTGCCAGCAGCGGCGACAGGGAAGGGTATGGCTACACCTTC.

The V and J genes are TRBV10-3 and TRBJ1-4, with D uncertain. This CDR3 region has 13 residues. Between the trimmed V and J ends, which lost 0 bases and 7 bases, there was a span of 6 bases. The germline gives CDR1 ENHRY, CDR2 SYGVKD. This CDR3 reads CAISESRGEKLFF. The CDR3 nucleotides are TGTGCCATCAGTGAGTCCCGGGGTGAAAAACTGTTTTTT.

The genes are TRBV5-4 and TRBJ1-2; 7 bases align to TRBD1. Germline V lookup: CDR1 SGHNT, CDR2 YYREEE (reference sequence). The CDR3 extends over 15 amino acids. V dropped 3 bases and J dropped 2; count of bases not matched to a gene: 7. CDR3 bases: TGTGCCAGCAGCTCGGTTCGACAGGGAAACTATGGCTACACCTTC. Translated: CASSSVRQGNYGYTF.

The chain couples TRBV5-6 to TRBJ2-4; possible D gene TRBD1, 5 bases. V gave up 4 bases and J gave up 0 bases, with 23 bases separating them. CDR3 size: 19 residues. CDR1 is SGHDT and CDR2 is YYEEEE in the germline V gene. The CDR3: CASSAGSGWARVAKNIQYF. The DNA for the CDR3 is TGTGCCAGCAGCGCTGGGTCAGGGTGGGCCAGGGTAGCCAAAAACATTCAGTACTTC.

The chain recombines TRBV6-4 with TRBJ1-5; 7 bases line up with TRBD1. From germline, CDR1 is MRHNA and CDR2 SNTAGT. This CDR3 comprises 16 residues. With 4 bases clipped from V and 1 base from J, the junction kept 7 bases outside the gene matches. In DNA, the CDR3 is TGTGCCAGCAGTGTCCACGACAGGGCCAGCAATCAGCCCCAGCATTTT. This gives the protein CASSVHDRASNQPQHF.

This rearrangement joins TRBV7-9 to TRBJ1-2, with D possibly TRBD1 on 6 matching bases. The CDR3 sequence is 12 residues long. V was shortened by 5 bases and J by 8 bases, with 12 bases between the two germline ends. The V gene's germline CDR1 is SEHNR and CDR2 FQNEAQ (reference sequence). In nucleotides, the CDR3 is TGTGCCAGCAGCCGTACAGGGATAGGCTACACCTTC. Its translation is CASSRTGIGYTF. Using reference TRBV7-9 and TRBJ1-2 for the parts outside the CDR3, the full variable domain is DTGVSQNPRHKITKRGQNVTFRCDPISEHNRLYWYRQTLGQGPEFLTYFQNEAQLEKSRLLSDRFSAERPKGSFSTLEIQRTEQGDSAMYLCASSRTGIGYTFGSGTRLTVV.

This chain uses TRBV7-6 with TRBJ2-7, with TRBD1 matching 7 bases. CDR3 size: 13 residues. V was pared by 5 bases and J by 6 bases, with 7 bases of the junction left unmatched. Germline V gene sequence: CDR1 SGHVS, CDR2 FNYEAQ. The CDR3 DNA reads TGTGCCAGCAGCCCGAGGGGGCTAAGCGAGCAGTACTTC. Translating gives CASSPRGLSEQYF.